A selection of T cell receptor beta chains follows, all from one sample in a study of control samples from healthy donors and cancer patients. Some clones are missing from TCRdb's copy, which holds only in-frame ones; the method was immunoSEQ multiplex PCR. The table lists 130,000 to 150,000 clones, roughly 94% of them singletons. The sequenced material came from PBMCs. Receptors originate from a man in his 60s with colorectal cancer. Each CDR3 is given with its conserved first and last residue. The order of the fields is V gene, J gene, D gene, clone size, CDR3 protein, CDR3 DNA. A D gene is named only where the DNA matches it firmly. Some rows have no size entry. The others give once, few or many, or a class for an expanded clone.

V gene: TRBV11-3
J gene: TRBJ2-1
D gene: TRBD1
clone size: .
CDR3 protein: CASSPGTGAYNEQFF
CDR3 DNA: TGTGCCAGCAGCCCCGGGACAGGGGCCTACAATGAGCAGTTCTTC

V gene: TRBV7-2
J gene: TRBJ2-5
D gene: .
clone size: .
CDR3 protein: CASSPHMTAQETQYF
CDR3 DNA: TGTGCCAGCAGCCCCCACATGACAGCTCAAGAGACCCAGTACTTC

V gene: TRBV5-8
J gene: TRBJ2-5
D gene: TRBD1
clone size: .
CDR3 protein: CASSLAADRVETQYF
CDR3 DNA: TGTGCCAGCAGCTTGGCTGCGGACAGGGTTGAGACCCAGTACTTC

V gene: TRBV5-6
J gene: TRBJ1-1
D gene: .
clone size: .
CDR3 protein: CASSSRTARNTEAFF
CDR3 DNA: TGTGCCAGCAGCTCCAGGACAGCCAGGAACACTGAAGCTTTCTTT

V gene: TRBV19
J gene: TRBJ1-1
D gene: .
clone size: .
CDR3 protein: CASSPKPRRGTEAFF
CDR3 DNA: TGTGCCAGTAGTCCAAAGCCCCGGAGGGGCACTGAAGCTTTCTTT

V gene: TRBV3-1/TRBV3-2
J gene: TRBJ2-3
D gene: .
clone size: .
CDR3 protein: CASSQKGGNSRYF
CDR3 DNA: TGTGCCAGCAGCCAAAAGGGGGGGAACAGTAGGTATTTT

V gene: TRBV9
J gene: TRBJ2-2
D gene: TRBD2
clone size: .
CDR3 protein: CASSSPPRAGDNTGELFF
CDR3 DNA: TGTGCCAGCAGCTCCCCCCCCAGGGCGGGGGATAACACCGGGGAGCTGTTTTTT

V gene: TRBV5-1
J gene: TRBJ2-5
D gene: .
clone size: .
CDR3 protein: CASSFFGGRETQYF
CDR3 DNA: TGCGCCAGCAGCTTCTTCGGGGGGCGGGAGACCCAGTACTTC

V gene: TRBV3-1/TRBV3-2
J gene: TRBJ1-3
D gene: .
clone size: .
CDR3 protein: CASSPQSSGNTIYF
CDR3 DNA: TGTGCCAGCAGCCCCCAGAGCTCTGGAAACACCATATATTTT

V gene: TRBV30
J gene: TRBJ1-3
D gene: .
clone size: .
CDR3 protein: CAWSVLGSYSGNTIYF
CDR3 DNA: TGTGCCTGGAGTGTACTCGGGTCTTATTCTGGAAACACCATATATTTT

V gene: TRBV19
J gene: TRBJ1-2
D gene: TRBD1
clone size: .
CDR3 protein: CASSPDRMIRGYTF
CDR3 DNA: TGTGCCAGTAGTCCGGACAGGATGATACGGGGCTACACCTTC

V gene: TRBV14
J gene: TRBJ1-2
D gene: .
clone size: .
CDR3 protein: CASSQLTGYGYTF
CDR3 DNA: TGTGCCAGCAGCCAATTGACAGGCTATGGCTACACCTTC

V gene: TRBV27
J gene: TRBJ1-2
D gene: .
clone size: .
CDR3 protein: CASSSRGVEARGYTF
CDR3 DNA: TGTGCCAGCAGCTCCAGGGGAGTTGAGGCAAGAGGCTACACCTTC

V gene: TRBV12-3/TRBV12-4
J gene: TRBJ2-7
D gene: TRBD1
clone size: .
CDR3 protein: CASKPTGGNEQYF
CDR3 DNA: TGTGCCAGCAAACCGACAGGGGGAAACGAGCAGTACTTC

V gene: TRBV5-5
J gene: TRBJ1-5
D gene: .
clone size: .
CDR3 protein: CASSLGAGHSISNQPQHF
CDR3 DNA: TGTGCCAGCAGCTTGGGGGCAGGCCACTCGATTAGCAATCAGCCCCAGCATTTT

V gene: TRBV6-5
J gene: TRBJ1-1
D gene: .
clone size: few
CDR3 protein: CASSTGFTEAFF
CDR3 DNA: TGTGCCAGCAGTACAGGGTTCACTGAAGCTTTCTTT

V gene: TRBV25-1
J gene: TRBJ2-1
D gene: .
clone size: .
CDR3 protein: CASSDTRNLDEQFF
CDR3 DNA: TGTGCCAGCAGTGATACGAGGAATCTCGATGAGCAGTTCTTC

V gene: TRBV18
J gene: TRBJ2-2
D gene: TRBD2
clone size: .
CDR3 protein: CASSELAATGELFF
CDR3 DNA: TGTGCCAGCTCAGAACTAGCGGCCACCGGGGAGCTGTTTTTT

V gene: TRBV29-1
J gene: TRBJ1-1
D gene: .
clone size: once
CDR3 protein: CSSDRMNTEAFF
CDR3 DNA: TGCAGCTCGGACAGAATGAACACTGAAGCTTTCTTT

V gene: TRBV5-6
J gene: TRBJ2-2
D gene: .
clone size: .
CDR3 protein: CASSLDMLSNTGELFF
CDR3 DNA: TGTGCCAGCAGCTTGGACATGTTATCGAACACCGGGGAGCTGTTTTTT

V gene: TRBV18
J gene: TRBJ1-3
D gene: .
clone size: .
CDR3 protein: CASSPPMGQSSGNTIYF
CDR3 DNA: TGTGCCAGCTCACCACCGATGGGGCAGAGCTCTGGAAACACCATATATTTT

V gene: TRBV15
J gene: TRBJ1-3
D gene: .
clone size: .
CDR3 protein: CATSLLKDTIYF
CDR3 DNA: TGTGCCACCAGCCTCCTTAAAGACACCATATATTTT

V gene: TRBV5-8
J gene: TRBJ2-4
D gene: .
clone size: .
CDR3 protein: CASSLLGAAKNIQYF
CDR3 DNA: TGTGCCAGCAGCTTGCTAGGGGCTGCCAAAAACATTCAGTACTTC

V gene: TRBV10-1
J gene: TRBJ2-7
D gene: .
clone size: .
CDR3 protein: CASSDPDTYEQYF
CDR3 DNA: TGCGCCAGCAGTGACCCTGACACATACGAGCAGTACTTC

V gene: TRBV7-9
J gene: TRBJ2-1
D gene: .
clone size: .
CDR3 protein: CASSLVGGYNEQFF
CDR3 DNA: TGTGCCAGCAGCTTAGTGGGCGGATACAATGAGCAGTTCTTC

V gene: TRBV3-1/TRBV3-2
J gene: TRBJ2-5
D gene: TRBD2
clone size: .
CDR3 protein: CASSQGSGGASETQYF
CDR3 DNA: TGTGCCAGCAGCCAGGGTAGCGGGGGGGCCTCAGAGACCCAGTACTTC

V gene: TRBV5-4
J gene: TRBJ1-6
D gene: .
clone size: once
CDR3 protein: CASSSGTNNSPLHF
CDR3 DNA: TGTGCCAGCAGCTCCGGGACGAATAATTCACCCCTCCACTTT

V gene: TRBV5-1
J gene: TRBJ1-1
D gene: .
clone size: .
CDR3 protein: CASSLGRGFENTEAFF
CDR3 DNA: TGCGCCAGCAGCTTGGGTCGGGGGTTCGAGAACACTGAAGCTTTCTTT

V gene: TRBV6-4
J gene: TRBJ2-1
D gene: TRBD2
clone size: .
CDR3 protein: CASSTSGGAFYEQFF
CDR3 DNA: TGTGCCAGCAGTACCAGCGGGGGGGCGTTCTATGAGCAGTTCTTC

V gene: TRBV5-1
J gene: TRBJ1-2
D gene: .
clone size: .
CDR3 protein: CASSLIRGTDGYTF
CDR3 DNA: TGCGCCAGCAGCTTGATTCGGGGAACCGATGGCTACACCTTC

V gene: TRBV19
J gene: TRBJ1-1
D gene: .
clone size: .
CDR3 protein: CASSIWYGLEAFF
CDR3 DNA: TGTGCCAGTAGTATCTGGTACGGATTAGAAGCTTTCTTT

V gene: TRBV5-8
J gene: TRBJ2-7
D gene: TRBD2
clone size: .
CDR3 protein: CASSPLGTSVHSDAREQYF
CDR3 DNA: TGTGCCAGCAGCCCGCTTGGGACTAGCGTCCACTCCGACGCGCGGGAGCAGTACTTC

V gene: TRBV11-3
J gene: TRBJ2-5
D gene: TRBD2
clone size: .
CDR3 protein: CASSLGSGGLFQETQYF
CDR3 DNA: TGTGCCAGCAGCTTAGGAAGCGGGGGGCTGTTCCAAGAGACCCAGTACTTC

V gene: TRBV19
J gene: TRBJ1-2
D gene: .
clone size: .
CDR3 protein: CASSAGSWDYGYTF
CDR3 DNA: TGTGCCAGTAGTGCCGGGTCATGGGACTATGGCTACACCTTC

V gene: TRBV11-3
J gene: TRBJ2-1
D gene: TRBD2
clone size: .
CDR3 protein: CASSSSSGREFF
CDR3 DNA: TGTGCCAGCAGCTCCTCTAGCGGGAGGGAGTTCTTC

V gene: TRBV27
J gene: TRBJ2-2
D gene: .
clone size: .
CDR3 protein: CASSYVGSTGELFF
CDR3 DNA: TGTGCCAGCAGTTACGTGGGGAGCACCGGGGAGCTGTTTTTT

V gene: TRBV9
J gene: TRBJ1-1
D gene: .
clone size: .
CDR3 protein: CASSVGGSLNTEAFF
CDR3 DNA: TGTGCCAGCAGCGTAGGAGGCAGCTTGAACACTGAAGCTTTCTTT

V gene: TRBV28
J gene: TRBJ1-1
D gene: TRBD1
clone size: .
CDR3 protein: CASNPAGTEIWNTEAFF
CDR3 DNA: TGTGCCAGCAACCCCGCCGGGACAGAAATATGGAACACTGAAGCTTTCTTT

V gene: TRBV19
J gene: TRBJ1-6
D gene: TRBD1
clone size: .
CDR3 protein: CASSRGTDNSPLHF
CDR3 DNA: TGTGCCAGTAGTAGGGGGACAGATAATTCACCCCTCCACTTT

V gene: TRBV18
J gene: TRBJ2-7
D gene: TRBD2
clone size: .
CDR3 protein: CASSLTSGYEQYF
CDR3 DNA: TGTGCCAGCTCCCTGACTAGCGGTTACGAGCAGTACTTC